One TCR beta chain is described in this entry. TCRdb re-called the 5' RACE reads and shows each CDR3 protein once, DNA omitted. Found here are around 140,000 distinct CDR3 sequences; the top ten clones hold around 12%. The sample belongs to a study of T cells expressing NK-cell markers. Study as a whole: Sequencing of TCR beta repertoires drew on sorted CD3+CD56+NKG2C+, CD3+CD56+NKG2C- and CD3+CD56-NKG2C+ T cells. Serological testing identified seven of the eight sequenced donors as HCMV-seropositive and one as seronegative.

Germline CDR1 MGHDK, CDR2 SYGVNS. The CDR3 length is 11 residues. This receptor was obtained from a man younger than 35 in good health. Sequenced input: blood T cells: a sorted CD56 or NKG2C T cell subset, CD4+ or CD8+ T cells, or bulk PBMC T cells (not recorded which). This chain joins TRBV25-1 and TRBJ2-7. The CDR3 protein is CASSEFPEQYF.